Each of the 13 T cell receptor beta chains below was sequenced from the same sample in a study of blood T cell repertoires in COVID-19. Assay used: immunoSEQ multiplex PCR; TCRdb lists only in-frame clones, some missing. The data show 200,000 to 300,000 clones, around 88% seen once. The sequenced material came from PBMCs or T cells enriched from blood (not recorded which). These receptor sequences come from a woman aged 30 to 39 who had recovered from COVID-19.

The chain employs TRBV5-5 and TRBJ1-4; D call uncertain. The V and J ends lost 0 bases and 0 bases respectively, with 6 bases between them. The CDR3 is 15 residues long. Germline-derived CDR1 and CDR2 are SGHKS and YYEKEE (reference sequence). CDR3 bases: TGTGCCAGCAGCTTGGACAGTGCAACTAATGAAAAACTGTTTTTT. Its translation: CASSLDSATNEKLFF. The variable domain in full, completed from reference TRBV5-5 and TRBJ1-4, reads DAGVTQSPTHLIKTRGQQVTLRCSPISGHKSVSWYQQVLGQGPQFIFQYYEKEERGRGNFPDRFSARQFPNYSSELNVNALLLGDSALYLCASSLDSATNEKLFFGSGTQLSVL.

The chain carries TRBV11-3 and TRBJ2-1; TRBD2 matches 12 bases. The germline V gene has CDR1 SGHNT and CDR2 YENEEA. The CDR3 extends over 14 amino acids. V shed 5 bases, J shed 10 bases, and the junction held 6 bases outside the gene matches. The CDR3 spells CASSPTSGRREQFF. Written as DNA, the CDR3 is TGTGCCAGCAGCCCTACTAGCGGGAGGCGGGAGCAGTTCTTC.

The CDR3 reads CASSSGQGLDTQYF. CDR3 DNA sequence: TGTGCCAGCAGCTCAGGTCAGGGGTTGGATACGCAGTATTTT. The chain employs TRBV7-3 and TRBJ2-3, with TRBD1 as a possible D gene (6 bases). The CDR3 runs 14 residues. Per germline, CDR1 SGHTA and CDR2 FQGTGA. V was cut by 4 bases and J by 6 bases, with 14 bases left in between. Looking up the rest from reference TRBV7-3 and TRBJ2-3 gives the full variable domain: GAGVSQTPSNKVTEKGKYVELRCDPISGHTALYWYRQSLGQGPEFLIYFQGTGAADDSGLPNDRFFAVRPEGSVSTLKIQRTERGDSAVYLCASSSGQGLDTQYFGPGTRLTVL.

The V call is TRBV18, the J call TRBJ1-2; possible D gene TRBD1, 5 bases. The CDR3 is 14 amino acids. V dropped 6 bases and J dropped 2 bases, with 13 bases sitting between them. From germline, CDR1 is KGHSH and CDR2 LQKENI. The CDR3 DNA is TGTGCCAGCTCTCCCTCGACAGAGAACTATGGCTACACCTTC. It translates to CASSPSTENYGYTF.

About this clone: At one of its ends the junction is not consistent with the germline gene, which may arise from a read error. V is TRBV7-7 and J is TRBJ1-4; a possible D gene is TRBD1 (6 bases). There are 15 residues in the CDR3. The germline gives CDR1 SSHAT, CDR2 FNYEAQ (reference sequence). The CDR3 coding sequence is TGTGCTAGCAGCTGGAGGACAGCCTTGAATGAAAAACTGTTTTTT. It translates to CASSWRTALNEKLFF. The whole variable domain, remainder taken from reference TRBV7-7 and TRBJ1-4, is GAGVSQSPRYKVTKRGQDVTLRCDPISSHATLYWYQQALGQGPEFLTYFNYEAQPDKSGLPSDRFSAERPEGSISTLTIQRTEQRDSAMYRCASSWRTALNEKLFFGSGTQLSVL.

CDR3 sequence: CASRGQKNTGELFF. CDR3 DNA: TGTGCCAGCAGGGGCCAGAAGAACACCGGGGAGCTGTTTTTT. This chain links TRBV6-5 with TRBJ2-2; no clear D. Trimming left V 6 bases short and J 1 base short, with 9 bases between. Per the germline V gene, CDR1 is MNHEY and CDR2 is SVGAGI. The CDR3 totals 14 residues.

V gene TRBV19 combines with J gene TRBJ1-1; TRBD1 matches at 9 bases. CDR1 and CDR2 from the germline V gene are LNHDA and SQIVND (reference sequence). V gave up 5 bases and J gave up 4 bases; unmatched junction bases: 5. The CDR3 spans 14 residues. CDR3 protein: CASSPTDRGTEAFF. The CDR3 coding sequence is TGTGCCAGTAGTCCCACGGACAGGGGCACTGAAGCTTTCTTT.

This chain connects TRBV12-3 or TRBV12-4 to TRBJ2-1; D perhaps matches TRBD2 (5 bases). CDR3 length: 13 amino acids. Trimming stripped 8 bases from V and 3 bases from J, with 11 bases between. The DNA of the CDR3 is TGTGCCAGCGGGAGTCAAAGCTACAATGAGCAGTTCTTC. Translation: CASGSQSYNEQFF.

The J gene is TRBJ2-5, the V gene TRBV2, with 10 bases aligning to TRBD2. The CDR3 spans 18 residues. V lost 2 bases to trimming and J lost 3 bases; unmatched junction nucleotides: 12. CDR1 SNHLY and CDR2 FYNNEI come from the germline V gene. The CDR3 DNA follows: TGTGCCAGCAGTGAATCCAGGGTCGGAGCGGGAGGGAAAGAGACCCAGTACTTC. This gives the protein CASSESRVGAGGKETQYF.

The CDR3 coding sequence is TGTGCCAGTAGTATAGAGGGGGCCTCCTTTAGCAATCAGCCCCAGCATTTT. It translates to CASSIEGASFSNQPQHF. The rearrangement joins TRBV19 to TRBJ1-5, with D maybe TRBD1 (6 bases). The CDR3 spans 17 residues. V lost 0 bases, J lost 0 bases, and 12 bases lay in between. Germline values: CDR1 LNHDA, CDR2 SQIVND (reference sequence).

The V gene is TRBV25-1, the J gene TRBJ2-3; 7 nucleotides line up with TRBD1. This CDR3 has 15 residues. Germline CDR1 reads MGHDK; CDR2 reads SYGVNS. Trimming cost V 1 base and J 1 base; bases outside gene matches: 2. Here the CDR3 DNA reads TGTGCCAGCAGTGAATTAACAGGGGGCACAGATACGCAGTATTTT. Translation: CASSELTGGTDTQYF. The full variable domain, with the rest looked up from reference TRBV25-1 and TRBJ2-3, is EADIYQTPRYLVIGTGKKITLECSQTMGHDKMYWYQQDPGMELHLIHYSYGVNSTEKGDLSSESTVSRIRTEHFPLTLESARPSHTSQYLCASSELTGGTDTQYFGPGTRLTVL.

V is TRBV24-1 and J is TRBJ2-3, with D uncertain. The CDR3 spans 15 residues. Germline CDR1 and CDR2: KGHDR and SFDVKD. Trimming removed 1 base at V and 2 bases at J, with 9 bases between. The CDR3 spells CATSDFASVTDTQYF. DNA for the CDR3: TGTGCCACCAGTGATTTCGCGAGCGTCACAGATACGCAGTATTTT.

V and J are TRBV3-1 (or the pseudogene TRBV3-2) and TRBJ2-7; perhaps TRBD2 as D (6 bases). V was pared by 0 bases and J by 2 bases, with 14 bases between. Germline V lookup: CDR1 LGHDT, CDR2 YNNKEL (reference sequence). The CDR3 consists of 16 residues. CDR3 in DNA: TGTGCCAGCAGCCAAGATGGGGGGTCTATGCCCTACGAGCAGTACTTC. Amino acids: CASSQDGGSMPYEQYF.